These 26 T cell receptor beta chains were sequenced from one sample in a study of T cells in Graves' hyperthyroidism and ophthalmopathy (dated by TCRdb to about 2019). Library construction relied on multiplex PCR. Reads for this sample came from an Illumina HiSeq 2000. TCR beta CDR3 regions were amplified from RNA transcripts. The first round of RT-PCR for the TCR CDR3 was performed with the HTBI primer set and the Qiagen OneStep RT-PCR kit. TCRdb reprocessed the public reads (quality trimming at Q25 with fastp, clone calling with MiXCR) and kept in-frame beta chains. Each CDR3 protein appears once, grouped with its most common genes and DNA. This sample has around 600,000 distinct CDR3 sequences in its table, and about a sixth of those were observed once. The ten biggest clones cover less than 9.5% of the sample. Sample: blood. These receptors were obtained from a woman aged 25-40 years with Graves' hyperthyroidism.

The chain links TRBV5-1 to TRBJ2-4; D possibly corresponds to TRBD1 (6 bases). This CDR3 region has 20 residues. Trimming stripped 0 bases from V and 0 bases from J, with 22 bases between. The germline V gene encodes CDR1 SGHRS and CDR2 YFSETQ. CDR3 protein: CASSLAGPPGQGPAKNIQYF. The CDR3 nucleotides read TGCGCCAGCAGCTTGGCCGGTCCCCCAGGCCAGGGGCCAGCCAAAAACATTCAGTACTTC.

This clonotype came up many times. The rearrangement joins TRBV7-2 to TRBJ2-7; 8 bases are a match to TRBD1. The CDR3 runs 15 residues. Losses at the gene ends were 4 bases for V and 5 bases for J; bases not matched to a gene: 10. Germline CDR1 reads SGHTA; CDR2 reads FQGNSA. Written as DNA, the CDR3 is TGTGCCAGCAGCTCCCGGACAGGGCCTTATCACGAGCAGTACTTC. Its protein product is CASSSRTGPYHEQYF.

The table lists this clonotype with many counts. The rearrangement links TRBV19 to TRBJ2-7; 8 nucleotides line up with TRBD2. The germline CDR1 and CDR2 sequences are LNHDA and SQIVND (reference sequence). The CDR3 extends over 14 amino acids. Trimming cost V 5 bases and J 6 bases; bases outside gene matches: 9. The CDR3 sequence: CASSPKAGDVEQYF. In nucleotides, the CDR3 is TGTGCCAGTAGTCCGAAAGCGGGAGATGTCGAGCAGTACTTC. The full variable domain, in which reference TRBV19 and TRBJ2-7 provide the parts outside the CDR3, is DGGITQSPKYLFRKEGQNVTLSCEQNLNHDAMYWYRQDPGQGLRLIYYSQIVNDFQKGDIAEGYSVSREKKESFPLTVTSAQKNPTAFYLCASSPKAGDVEQYFGPGTRLTVT.

This clonotype was counted between two and nine times. The V and J genes are TRBV5-1 and TRBJ1-2, with D unclear. The CDR3 has 14 amino acids. The germline V gene encodes CDR1 SGHRS and CDR2 YFSETQ. V was cut by 4 bases and J by 0 bases, with 10 bases left in between. The CDR3 reads CASSPVPANYGYTF. CDR3 DNA: TGCGCCAGCAGCCCCGTGCCAGCTAACTATGGCTACACCTTC. Complete variable domain (other parts from reference TRBV5-1 and TRBJ1-2): KAGVTQTPRYLIKTRGQQVTLSCSPISGHRSVSWYQQTPGQGLQFLFEYFSETQRNKGNFPGRFSGRQFSNSRSEMNVSTLELGDSALYLCASSPVPANYGYTFGSGTRLTVV.

In this sample, this clonotype turned up many times. The genes are TRBV6-2 or TRBV6-3 and TRBJ2-5; no clear D gene. The CDR3 has 16 residues. V was trimmed by 0 bases and J by 4 bases, leaving 15 bases between them. Germline CDR1 is MNHEY and CDR2 is SVGEGT. CDR3 in DNA: TGTGCCAGCAGTTACTCGATATTATCCAAACGAGAGACCCAGTACTTC. Residues: CASSYSILSKRETQYF.

Regarding this clonotype: A much bigger clone sits one base away, suggesting this may be a read error. The chain links TRBV6-5 to TRBJ2-3; D gene ambiguous. The CDR3 sequence is 13 residues long. Trimming removed 2 bases from V and 6 bases from J, with 9 bases in between. Germline lookup yields CDR1 MNHEY and CDR2 SVGAGI. CDR3 in DNA: TGTGCCAGCAGTTACAGCCAAGGGGATACGCAGTATTTT. Encoded protein: CASSYSQGDTQYF.

This clonotype appeared many times. The chain has TRBV11-2 and TRBJ2-3, with D perhaps matching TRBD1 (5 bases). This CDR3 has 14 amino acids. The V and J ends lost 5 bases and 2 bases respectively, with 11 bases between them. CDR1 and CDR2 from the germline V gene are SGHAT and FQNNGV. The CDR3 is CASSLQGITDTQYF. The CDR3 DNA sequence: TGTGCCAGCAGCCTCCAGGGAATCACAGATACGCAGTATTTT.

This chain joins TRBV6-2 or TRBV6-3 and TRBJ2-3, with D uncertain. Germline CDR1 is MNHEY and CDR2 is SVGEGT. The CDR3 length is 16 residues. The V gene lost 5 bases and the J gene lost 0 bases, with 15 bases spanning the gap. The CDR3 nucleotides are TGTGCCAGCAGTACCCGGACCCTTGCTAGCACAGATACGCAGTATTTT. This translates into CASSTRTLASTDTQYF.

This clonotype was observed at least ten times. The genes are TRBV7-3 and TRBJ2-3, with TRBD2 as a possible D gene (6 bases). The CDR3 is made up of 15 amino acids. V gave up 5 bases and J gave up 2 bases, with 14 bases separating them. Germline V CDR1 and CDR2: SGHTA, FQGTGA. The DNA of the CDR3 is TGTGCCAGCAGCCCGGACTACCCGACCACAGATACGCAGTATTTT. Its protein is CASSPDYPTTDTQYF. The whole variable domain, filled in from reference TRBV7-3 and TRBJ2-3, reads GAGVSQTPSNKVTEKGKYVELRCDPISGHTALYWYRQSLGQGPEFLIYFQGTGAADDSGLPNDRFFAVRPEGSVSTLKIQRTERGDSAVYLCASSPDYPTTDTQYFGPGTRLTVL.

The V and J genes are TRBV19 and TRBJ1-5; a possible D gene is TRBD1 (5 bases). The CDR3 runs 18 residues. From germline, CDR1 is LNHDA and CDR2 SQIVND (reference sequence). Trimming removed 3 bases at V and 7 bases at J, with 25 bases between. CDR3 sequence reads: CASSMIGGGTLQGQPQHF. The CDR3 DNA reads TGTGCCAGTAGTATGATCGGCGGGGGAACACTTCAGGGACAGCCCCAGCATTTT.

A remark on this clonotype: A much larger clone lies one base from this, so it may be a read error. The chain couples TRBV20-1 to TRBJ2-7; D possibly matches TRBD1 or TRBD2 (5 bases each). The CDR3 covers 13 residues. CDR1 and CDR2 (germline): DFQATT, SNEGSKA (reference sequence). The CDR3 loop reads CSARDPGPYGQYF. Written as DNA, the CDR3 is TGCAGTGCACGGGACCCTGGGCCCTACGGGCAGTACTTC.

V usage is TRBV7-3 and J usage is TRBJ2-2; 7 bases match TRBD2. This CDR3 has 17 residues. V shed 3 bases, J shed 5 bases, and the junction held 12 bases outside the gene matches. Germline-derived CDR1 and CDR2 are SGHTA and FQGTGA. DNA of the CDR3: TGTGCCAGCAGCTTCGGGGGGTCCGTGGGCCTGACCGGGGAGCTGTTTTTT. The encoded protein is CASSFGGSVGLTGELFF. The full variable domain, in which reference TRBV7-3 and TRBJ2-2 provide the parts outside the CDR3, is GAGVSQTPSNKVTEKGKYVELRCDPISGHTALYWYRQSLGQGPEFLIYFQGTGAADDSGLPNDRFFAVRPEGSVSTLKIQRTERGDSAVYLCASSFGGSVGLTGELFFGEGSRLTVL.

V gene TRBV19 combines with J gene TRBJ2-1; 9 positions agree with TRBD2. The J call is uncertain, as TRBJ2-7 better fits the DNA end. From germline, CDR1 is LNHDA and CDR2 SQIVND (reference sequence). The CDR3 consists of 15 residues. The CDR3 spells CASRPSGRMYNEQYF. CDR3 DNA: TGTGCCAGTAGGCCGAGCGGGAGGATGTACAATGAGCAGTACTTC.

Many counts were recorded for this clonotype. The V call is TRBV11-2, the J call TRBJ2-2; the D call may be TRBD1 or TRBD2 (5 bases each). Germline assignment: CDR1 SGHAT and CDR2 FQNNGV. The ends were cut back, 1 base at V and 3 bases at J, with 18 bases in the middle. There are 18 residues in the CDR3. The DNA for the CDR3 is TGTGCCAGCAGCTTAGGGTGGAGGCAGGGCGGTCACACCGGGGAGCTGTTTTTT. Translated: CASSLGWRQGGHTGELFF.

The J gene is TRBJ2-7, the V gene TRBV27; D not certain. The V end lost 0 bases, the J end lost 0 bases, and 15 bases lay between the germline ends. The CDR3 runs to 17 residues. Germline V gives CDR1 MNHEY, CDR2 SMNVEV (reference sequence). The CDR3 coding sequence is TGTGCCAGCAGTTTATCGCGACGGCTGGGGTACTCCTACGAGCAGTACTTC. This gives the protein CASSLSRRLGYSYEQYF.

The chain employs TRBV6-5 and TRBJ2-1, with TRBD1 identical over 8 bases. This CDR3 has 12 residues. Germline CDR1 reads MNHEY; CDR2 reads SVGAGI. The trim removed 1 base at V and 12 bases at J, leaving 2 bases unmatched. The CDR3 DNA reads as TGTGCCAGCAGTTACTTACAGGGGGGGCAGTTCTTC. This translates into CASSYLQGGQFF.

This clonotype was recorded at least ten times. This chain joins TRBV27 and TRBJ2-2, with 9 bases identical to TRBD2. CDR3 length: 16 residues. Germline CDR1 is MNHEY and CDR2 is SMNVEV (reference sequence). V gave up 7 bases and J gave up 6 bases; unmatched junction bases: 12. The DNA of the CDR3 is TGTGCCAGCACAGCGGGGGGACCTAGTCGGGCCGGGGAGCTGTTTTTT. Its translation: CASTAGGPSRAGELFF.

The sample holds many counts of this clonotype. The V gene is TRBV30, the J gene TRBJ2-2, with 7 positions matching TRBD1. The CDR3 loop spans 15 amino acids. CDR1 is GTSNPN, CDR2 SVGIG, per germline (reference sequence). Germline trimming cut 4 bases from V and 2 bases from J; bases unmatched to any gene: 7. CDR3 region: CAWKQGVTNTGELFF. Here the CDR3 DNA reads TGTGCCTGGAAGCAGGGGGTTACAAACACCGGGGAGCTGTTTTTT.

This clonotype has a count of ten or more. The gene calls are TRBV29-1 and TRBJ2-7, with D perhaps matching TRBD2 (5 bases). The V gene lost 1 base and the J gene lost 9 bases, with 16 bases spanning the gap. CDR1 and CDR2 from the germline V gene are SQVTM and ANQGSEA. The CDR3 totals 13 residues. The CDR3: CSVEVAALRGQYF. The CDR3 nucleotides read TGCAGCGTTGAAGTAGCCGCTTTACGGGGGCAGTACTTC.

The CDR3 DNA is TGTGCCAGCAGCCGAAAGGACAGGGGGCATGGCTACACCTTC. Translated, it gives CASSRKDRGHGYTF. The gene calls are TRBV13 and TRBJ1-2; 11 bases are shared with TRBD1. The V and J ends lost 5 bases and 6 bases, in that order; junction bases with no gene match: 5. CDR3 length: 14 amino acids. CDR1 is PRHDT and CDR2 is FYEKMQ in the germline V gene (reference sequence).

The V gene is TRBV11-2, the J gene TRBJ2-7, with unresolved D. V gave up 1 base and J gave up 2 bases, with 12 bases separating them. Germline lookup yields CDR1 SGHAT and CDR2 FQNNGV. The length of the CDR3 is 15 residues. The DNA of the CDR3 is TGTGCCAGCAGCTTAGTTCCGGAATCTGCCTACGAGCAGTACTTC. Translated, it gives CASSLVPESAYEQYF. The variable domain in full, with the rest retrieved from reference TRBV11-2 and TRBJ2-7, is EAGVAQSPRYKIIEKRQSVAFWCNPISGHATLYWYQQILGQGPKLLIQFQNNGVVDDSQLPKDRFSAERLKGVDSTLKIQPAKLEDSAVYLCASSLVPESAYEQYFGPGTRLTVT.

This clonotype was recorded many times. The CDR3 DNA is TGTGCCACTCAGGGGAGGGGCAATCAGCCCCAGCATTTT. It specifies CATQGRGNQPQHF. This rearrangement joins TRBV2 to TRBJ1-5; tentatively, D is TRBD1 (6 bases). CDR1 and CDR2 from the germline V gene are SNHLY and FYNNEI. V shed 10 bases and J shed 2 bases, with 12 bases lying between them. This CDR3 region has 13 residues.

The chain couples TRBV6-9 to TRBJ1-2; no clear D gene. The V gene lost 0 bases and the J gene lost 4 bases, with 6 bases spanning the gap. Germline V CDR1 and CDR2: MNHGY, SVAAGI. The CDR3 sequence is 13 residues long. CDR3 residues: CASSYSGIYGYTF. In DNA form, the CDR3 reads TGTGCCAGCAGTTATTCAGGGATCTATGGCTACACCTTC.

This clonotype was observed at least ten times. The rearrangement uses TRBV10-3 and TRBJ2-5; 9 bases map to TRBD2. CDR3 size: 15 residues. Germline assignment: CDR1 ENHRY and CDR2 SYGVKD. V dropped 0 bases and J dropped 5; count of bases not matched to a gene: 4. The CDR3 DNA reads TGTGCCATCAGTGAGTCGGGACTAGCTGCGGAGACCCAGTACTTC. It is translated as CAISESGLAAETQYF.

The chain recombines TRBV3-1 with TRBJ2-7, with D maybe TRBD2 (6 bases). CDR3 length: 15 residues. Trimming took off 1 base at V and 3 bases at J, with 13 bases between the two ends. CDR1 and CDR2 from the germline V gene are LGHDT and YNNKEL (reference sequence). The CDR3 spells CASSQVSGVGYEQYF. CDR3 bases: TGTGCCAGCAGCCAAGTGTCGGGAGTCGGCTACGAGCAGTACTTC.

This chain joins TRBV7-9 and TRBJ2-2; 10 nucleotides align to TRBD2. The CDR3 loop spans 15 amino acids. Germline CDR1 is SEHNR and CDR2 is FQNEAQ (reference sequence). Germline trimming cut 5 bases from V and 7 bases from J; bases unmatched to any gene: 7. CDR3 protein: CASSPGTSVSGELFF. CDR3 DNA: TGTGCCAGCAGCCCCGGGACTAGCGTGAGCGGGGAGCTGTTTTTT.